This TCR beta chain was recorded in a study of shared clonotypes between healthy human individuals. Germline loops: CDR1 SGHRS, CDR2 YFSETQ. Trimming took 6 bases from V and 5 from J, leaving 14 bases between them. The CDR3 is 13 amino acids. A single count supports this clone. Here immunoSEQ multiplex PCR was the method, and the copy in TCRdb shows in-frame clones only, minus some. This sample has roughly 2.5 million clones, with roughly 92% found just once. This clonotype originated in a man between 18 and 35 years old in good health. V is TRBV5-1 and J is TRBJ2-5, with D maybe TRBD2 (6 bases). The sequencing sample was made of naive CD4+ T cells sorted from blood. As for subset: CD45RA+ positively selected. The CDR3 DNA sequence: TGCGCCAGCATGGAGGGTTCGCGGGAGACCCAGTACTTC. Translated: CASMEGSRETQYF.